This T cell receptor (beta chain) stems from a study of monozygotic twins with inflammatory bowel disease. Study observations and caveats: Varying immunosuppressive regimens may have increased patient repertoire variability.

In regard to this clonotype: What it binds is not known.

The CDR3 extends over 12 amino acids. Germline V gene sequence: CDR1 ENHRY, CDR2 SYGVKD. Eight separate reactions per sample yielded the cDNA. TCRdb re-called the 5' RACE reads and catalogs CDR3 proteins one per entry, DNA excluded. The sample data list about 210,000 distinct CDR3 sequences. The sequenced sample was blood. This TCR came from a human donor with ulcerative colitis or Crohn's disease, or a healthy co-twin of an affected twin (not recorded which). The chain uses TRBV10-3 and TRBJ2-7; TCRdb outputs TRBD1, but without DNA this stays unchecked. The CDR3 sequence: CAIRDLSYEQYF.